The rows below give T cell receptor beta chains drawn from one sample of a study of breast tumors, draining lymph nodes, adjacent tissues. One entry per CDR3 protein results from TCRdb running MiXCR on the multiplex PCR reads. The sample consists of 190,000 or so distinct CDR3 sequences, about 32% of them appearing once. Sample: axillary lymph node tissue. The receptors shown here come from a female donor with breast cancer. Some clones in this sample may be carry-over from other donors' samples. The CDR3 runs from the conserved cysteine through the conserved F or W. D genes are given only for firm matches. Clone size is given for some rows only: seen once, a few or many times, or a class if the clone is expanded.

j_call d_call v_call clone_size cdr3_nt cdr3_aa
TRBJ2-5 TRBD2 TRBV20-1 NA TGCAGTGCTTGGAGCGGGGGAGCCTACGTGGTAGAGACCCAGTACTTC CSAWSGGAYVVETQYF
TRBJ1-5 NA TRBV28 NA TGTGCCAGCAGTCTACCCCAGGGTAGTCAGCCCCAGCATTTT CASSLPQGSQPQHF
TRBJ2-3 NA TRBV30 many TGTGCCTGGAGTGTCCGAACAGATACGCAGTATTTT CAWSVRTDTQYF
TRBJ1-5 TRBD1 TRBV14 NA TGTGCCAGCAGCCCCCCCCGTCGGGCAGGGACAGAGACCCAGCATTTT CASSPPRRAGTETQHF
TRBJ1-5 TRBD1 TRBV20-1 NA TGCAGTGCCTCGGACAGGATCCTCAATCAGCCCCAGCATTTT CSASDRILNQPQHF
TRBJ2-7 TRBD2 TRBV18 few TGTGCCAGCTCACCACCGGGACTAGCGGGGGCCCGCTCCTACGAGCAGTACTTC CASSPPGLAGARSYEQYF
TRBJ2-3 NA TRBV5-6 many TGTGCCAGCAGCTTAGGACTATCCCACACAGATACGCAGTATTTT CASSLGLSHTDTQYF
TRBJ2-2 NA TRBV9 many TGTGCCAGCAGCCGCAGCGGTACCGGGGAGCTGTTTTTT CASSRSGTGELFF
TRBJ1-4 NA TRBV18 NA TGTGCCAGCTCACCGTCACTGGCGGGAGGGCCTGGTGAAAAACTGTTTTTT CASSPSLAGGPGEKLFF
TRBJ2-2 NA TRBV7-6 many TGTGCCAGCAGCTCAGACCGGACCGGGGAGCTGTTTTTT CASSSDRTGELFF
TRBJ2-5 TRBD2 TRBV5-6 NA TGTGCCAGCAGCCCGCCGGCTAGCGGGGTCCGCCAAGAGACCCAGTACTTC CASSPPASGVRQETQYF
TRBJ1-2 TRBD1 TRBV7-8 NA TGTGCCAGCACCATCTACCGGGACAGGGAATATGGCTACACCTTC CASTIYRDREYGYTF
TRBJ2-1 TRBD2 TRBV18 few TGTGCCAGCTCACCGATCGGGAGGACTAACAATGAGCAGTTCTTC CASSPIGRTNNEQFF
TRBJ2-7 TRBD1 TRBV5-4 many TGTGCCAGCAGCTTGGCCCCAGGACAGGGCGGCTACGAGCAGTACTTC CASSLAPGQGGYEQYF
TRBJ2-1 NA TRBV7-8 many TGTGCCAGCAGCTCCAGATCAGGGGCCAATGAGCAGTTCTTC CASSSRSGANEQFF
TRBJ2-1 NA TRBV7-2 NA TGTGCCAGCAGCTTTGAAGGAAGGGCATTTGGCGAGCAGTTTTTC CASSFEGRAFGEQFF
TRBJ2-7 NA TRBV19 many TGTGCCAGTTCCGCGAAGGCGTACTACGAGCAGTACTTC CASSAKAYYEQYF
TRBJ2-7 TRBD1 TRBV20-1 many TGCAGTGCTAGCTCCGGGACAGGGGCACTAGAATACGAGCAGTACTTC CSASSGTGALEYEQYF
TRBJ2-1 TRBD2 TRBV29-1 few TGCAGCGTTGAGGAGTATCTAGCGGGGGGGCCTTACAATGAGCAGTTCTTC CSVEEYLAGGPYNEQFF
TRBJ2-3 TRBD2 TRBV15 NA TGTGCCACCAGCCCCAGGAACACCGGGGGGGATACGCAGTATTTT CATSPRNTGGDTQYF
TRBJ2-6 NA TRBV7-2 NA TGTGCCAGCAGCCGCTGGGGGACTGGGGCCAACGTCCTGACTTTC CASSRWGTGANVLTF
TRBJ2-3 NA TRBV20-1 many TGCAGTGCCTCTCCTCCCTACACAGATACGCAGTATTTT CSASPPYTDTQYF
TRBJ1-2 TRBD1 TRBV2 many TGTGCCAGCAGGAGGGGGCTTGGGTATGGCTACACCTTC CASRRGLGYGYTF
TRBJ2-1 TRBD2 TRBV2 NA TGTGCCAGCAGTGCTCCTAGCGGGGGCCATAATGAGCAGTTCTTC CASSAPSGGHNEQFF
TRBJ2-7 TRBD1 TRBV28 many TGTGCCAGCAGTCGGACAGGGGATTGGTACGAGCAGTACTTC CASSRTGDWYEQYF
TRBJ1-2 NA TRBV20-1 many TGCAGTGCCCTGGCCAAACCAGGGTATAGAGGCTACACCTTC CSALAKPGYRGYTF
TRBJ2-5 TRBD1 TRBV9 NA TGTGCCAGCAGCCGGGACAGTCACCAAGAGACCCAGTCCTTC CASSRDSHQETQSF
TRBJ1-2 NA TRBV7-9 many TGTGCCAGCAGCTTAGGGACTACTAACTATGGCTACACCTTC CASSLGTTNYGYTF
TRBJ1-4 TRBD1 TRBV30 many TGTGCCTGGAGTGGGCAGGGGGCATTTTATGAAAAACTGTTTTTT CAWSGQGAFYEKLFF
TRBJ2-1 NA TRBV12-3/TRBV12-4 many TGTGCCAGCACCCCGATTCAGGGATGGGAGCAGTTCTTC CASTPIQGWEQFF
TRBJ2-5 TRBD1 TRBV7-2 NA TGTGCCAGCAGCTTAGGAGGGGCAGGGGGCGGACAAGAGACCCAGTACTTC CASSLGGAGGGQETQYF
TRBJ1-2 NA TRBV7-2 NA TGTGCCAGCAGCTTACAAGGGCTAGGGGGCTACACCTTC CASSLQGLGGYTF
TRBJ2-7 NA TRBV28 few TGTGCCAGCAGTTTTGGGGGTCAGGGTGGCTACGAGCAGTACTTC CASSFGGQGGYEQYF
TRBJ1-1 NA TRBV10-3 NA TGTGCCATCAGTGAATGGGGAGGGAACACTGAAGCTTTCTTT CAISEWGGNTEAFF
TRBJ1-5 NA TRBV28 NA TGTGCCAGCAGATCCACAGGGTCGCAGCCCCAGCATTTT CASRSTGSQPQHF
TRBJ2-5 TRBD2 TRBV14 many TGTGCCAGCAGCGAAGCGGGATTAGGGACCCAGTACTTC CASSEAGLGTQYF
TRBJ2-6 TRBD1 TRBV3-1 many TGTGCCAGCAGCCAAGCCCCGGGACAGGACGACTCTGGGGCCAACGTCCTGACTTTC CASSQAPGQDDSGANVLTF
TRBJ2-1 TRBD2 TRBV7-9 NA TGTGCCAGCAGCTACGGGACTAGCGGGTACCCACCCCCGGAGTTCTTC CASSYGTSGYPPPEFF
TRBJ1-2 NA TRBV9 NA TGTGCCAGCAGCGTAGGACGAGGGCTAAGCGGCTACACCTTC CASSVGRGLSGYTF
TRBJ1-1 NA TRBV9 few TGTGCCAGCAACCCGGGTCGGGACACTGAAGCTTTCTTT CASNPGRDTEAFF
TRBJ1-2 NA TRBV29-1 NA TGCAGCTTGGCCAGTCGAGGGGACGGCTACACCTTC CSLASRGDGYTF
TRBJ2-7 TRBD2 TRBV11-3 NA TGTGCCAGCAGCTTATTTTTAGGGGCACTAGCGGGCGAGCAGTACTTC CASSLFLGALAGEQYF
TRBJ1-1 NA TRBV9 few TGTGCCAGCAGCACAGGACCGAACACTGAAGCTTTCTTT CASSTGPNTEAFF
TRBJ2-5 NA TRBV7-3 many TGTGCCAGCAGCTTGGGGCACCAAGAGACCCAGTACTTC CASSLGHQETQYF
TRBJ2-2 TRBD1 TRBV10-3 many TGTGCCATCAGTGACCCGGACAGGGTGGACACCGGGGAGCTGTTTTTT CAISDPDRVDTGELFF
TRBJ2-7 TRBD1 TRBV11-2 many TGTGCCAGCAGCTTAGATAGTCGACAGGGAGCACAGTACTTC CASSLDSRQGAQYF
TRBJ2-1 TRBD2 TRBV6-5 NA TGTGCCAGCAGTACTACGCGACTAGCGTACAGCTCCTACAATGAGCAGTTCTTC CASSTTRLAYSSYNEQFF
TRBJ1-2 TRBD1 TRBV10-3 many TGTGCCATCAGTGAGCTCGGACAGGACTATGGCTACACCTTC CAISELGQDYGYTF
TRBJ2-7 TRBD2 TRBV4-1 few TGCGCCAGCAGCTTCCGACTAGCGGGGGGAGGATACGAGCAGTACTTC CASSFRLAGGGYEQYF
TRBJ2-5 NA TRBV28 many TGTGCCAGCAGTTTTGTGGAGACCCAGTACTTC CASSFVETQYF
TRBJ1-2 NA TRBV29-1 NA TGCAGCGTTGAAAGGCCCGCCTTTAACTATGGCTACACCTTC CSVERPAFNYGYTF